The 15 T cell receptor beta chains below all came from one sample that was sequenced in a study of shared clonotypes between healthy human individuals. Naive CD8 cells, CD45RO-negative and positively selected for CCR7, excluded terminally differentiated effector memory CD45RA+ cells. Sequencing used immunoSEQ multiplex PCR; TCRdb keeps in-frame clones, though not all of them. The repertoire holds about 2.1 million clones, with about 94% as singletons. The sample taken for sequencing was naive CD8+ T cells from PBMCs. The origin of the receptors is a man in his late teens or twenties in good health. Some clones in this sample may be carry-over from other donors' samples.

A single count supports this clone. The genes are TRBV7-9 and TRBJ1-2, with TRBD1 matching over 7 bases. The CDR3 is 14 residues long. The ends lost 11 bases at V and 4 bases at J; junction bases unmatched: 13. CDR1 and CDR2 from the germline V gene are SEHNR and FQNEAQ (reference sequence). In DNA form, the CDR3 reads TGTGCCGGCAAAGGGGAGGGGGCGGCCTATGGCTACACCTTC. It yields the protein CAGKGEGAAYGYTF.

This clone occurred once. V gene TRBV9 combines with J gene TRBJ2-7; weak D call: TRBD1 (5 bases). The CDR3 length is 15 residues. V dropped 0 bases and J dropped 3 bases, with 13 bases sitting between them. Germline CDR1 SGDLS, CDR2 YYNGEE. The DNA for the CDR3 is TGTGCCAGCAGCGTAGGGGGCGGTCAAGACTACGAGCAGTACTTC. Translated: CASSVGGGQDYEQYF.

This clone has only one observation. The same CDR3 can be traced to other DNA sequences in this sample. The chain has TRBV19 and TRBJ2-7; no definite D call. The CDR3 spans 12 residues. V was trimmed by 7 bases and J by 0 bases, leaving 7 bases between them. Per the germline V gene, CDR1 is LNHDA and CDR2 is SQIVND (reference sequence). In nucleotides, the CDR3 is TGTGCCAGTATGGCGGACTCCTACGAGCAGTACTTC. As protein: CASMADSYEQYF.

A word on this clone: A much larger clone lies a single base off, so this may be a read error. At the DNA level, this CDR3 is encoded by other sequences in the same sample as well. The chain joins TRBV7-8 to TRBJ2-7, with unresolved D. CDR1 and CDR2 (germline): SGHVS, FQNEAQ. Trimming removed 4 bases at V and 0 bases at J, with 4 bases between. This CDR3 has 12 amino acids. The CDR3 protein is CASSSSSYEQYF. The CDR3 coding sequence is TGTGCCAGCAGCTCGAGCTCCTACGAGCAGTACTTC.

This chain connects TRBV7-9 to TRBJ2-7, with a possible D match to TRBD2 (7 bases). The V end was cut by 4 bases, the J end by 3 bases, with 16 bases between. Germline assignment: CDR1 SEHNR and CDR2 FQNEAQ (reference sequence). This CDR3 has 15 residues. The CDR3 spells CASSSTGRGFYEQYF. The CDR3 DNA reads TGTGCCAGCAGCTCTACAGGGAGGGGTTTCTACGAGCAGTACTTC. Variable domain in full (rest from reference TRBV7-9 and TRBJ2-7): DTGVSQNPRHKITKRGQNVTFRCDPISEHNRLYWYRQTLGQGPEFLTYFQNEAQLEKSRLLSDRFSAERPKGSFSTLEIQRTEQGDSAMYLCASSSTGRGFYEQYFGPGTRLTVT.

The chain has TRBV9 and TRBJ2-3; D gene ambiguous. CDR1 and CDR2 from the germline V gene are SGDLS and YYNGEE. The CDR3 has 15 amino acids. Trimming left V 4 bases short and J 4 bases short, with 16 bases between. DNA of the CDR3: TGTGCCAGCAGCCGCGCGCGGAGTCCCGCAGATACGCAGTATTTT. Its protein product is CASSRARSPADTQYF.

This clone was picked up a small number of times. The rearrangement joins TRBV28 to TRBJ1-5, with D perhaps matching TRBD1 (5 bases). CDR1 and CDR2 (germline): MDHEN, SYDVKM. The CDR3 is 15 amino acids. Trimming removed 6 bases from V and 7 bases from J, with 19 bases in between. CDR3 DNA: TGTGCCAGCAGACGGGAGGGGCAGGGTGGACAGCCCCAGCATTTT. Translating gives CASRREGQGGQPQHF.

J is TRBJ2-7 and V is TRBV29-1; D ambiguous. The CDR3 is made up of 13 amino acids. CDR1 is SQVTM and CDR2 is ANQGSEA in the germline V gene. Deletions cut 4 bases from V and 2 bases from J, with 12 bases between. For the CDR3, the DNA is TGCAGCGTTGTACCGGACGCCGCCTACGAGCAGTACTTC. Its protein is CSVVPDAAYEQYF.

This clone occurred a few times. J is TRBJ1-1 and V is TRBV19; maybe TRBD1 (6 bases). The CDR3 has 14 residues. In germline, CDR1 is LNHDA, CDR2 SQIVND (reference sequence). Trimming took off 3 bases at V and 8 bases at J, with 16 bases between the two ends. CDR3 loop: CASSMSGGDTEAFF. CDR3 bases: TGTGCCAGTAGTATGTCGGGGGGCGATACCGAAGCTTTCTTT.

The chain carries TRBV30 and TRBJ1-1; no definite D call. This CDR3 has 14 amino acids. V was trimmed by 4 bases and J by 8 bases, leaving 20 bases between them. Germline-derived CDR1 and CDR2 are GTSNPN and SVGIG (reference sequence). The CDR3 bases are TGTGCCTGGATCACCGGGAGTGGGGTGTTGGAAGCTTTCTTT. Its translation is CAWITGSGVLEAFF.

V is TRBV19 and J is TRBJ2-3, with TRBD1 matching over 8 bases. The V gene end was trimmed by 8 bases and the J gene end by 7 bases; junction bases not matched to a gene: 14. This CDR3 comprises 15 residues. Germline CDR1 LNHDA, CDR2 SQIVND (reference sequence). CDR3 sequence: CASSTPRTGRNTQYF. In nucleotides, the CDR3 is TGTGCCAGTTCAACCCCCAGGACAGGGCGAAATACGCAGTATTTT.

The chain uses TRBV4-1 and TRBJ1-2; TRBD1 is a possible D gene (6 bases). The CDR3 contains 15 residues. V dropped 0 bases and J dropped 5 bases, with 13 bases sitting between them. The germline V gene has CDR1 MGHRA and CDR2 YSYEKL. CDR3 sequence (DNA): TGCGCCAGCAGCCAAGAAGGGACAAAAGGATATGGCTACACCTTC. The encoded protein is CASSQEGTKGYGYTF.

The rearrangement uses TRBV5-8 and TRBJ2-1; 8 bases are a match to TRBD2. Germline V lookup: CDR1 SGHTS, CDR2 YDEGEE. The CDR3 length is 17 residues. J gave up 8 bases and V 0 bases, and 13 bases lay outside the gene matches. This chain's CDR3 is CASSLAWAGGRGDEQFF. CDR3 nucleotide sequence: TGTGCCAGCAGCTTGGCCTGGGCGGGAGGTCGCGGTGATGAGCAGTTCTTC.

The J gene is TRBJ2-7, the V gene TRBV10-1; 7 bases map to TRBD2. Germline V gives CDR1 WNHNN, CDR2 SYGVQD (reference sequence). The trim removed 4 bases at V and 3 bases at J, leaving 6 bases unmatched. This CDR3 region has 14 residues. The CDR3 coding sequence is TGCGCCAGCAGTGTTAGCGGGCCAGACTACGAGCAGTACTTC. This translates into CASSVSGPDYEQYF.

The chain links TRBV4-3 to TRBJ2-2, with D possibly being TRBD1 or TRBD2 (6 bases each). The V end lost 1 base, the J end lost 6 bases, and 12 bases lay between the germline ends. Germline V CDR1 and CDR2: LGHNA, YSLEER. CDR3 length: 15 amino acids. DNA for the CDR3: TGCGCCAGCAGCCAAGGGAGGGGGAAGGCCGGGGAGCTGTTTTTT. Encoded protein: CASSQGRGKAGELFF.